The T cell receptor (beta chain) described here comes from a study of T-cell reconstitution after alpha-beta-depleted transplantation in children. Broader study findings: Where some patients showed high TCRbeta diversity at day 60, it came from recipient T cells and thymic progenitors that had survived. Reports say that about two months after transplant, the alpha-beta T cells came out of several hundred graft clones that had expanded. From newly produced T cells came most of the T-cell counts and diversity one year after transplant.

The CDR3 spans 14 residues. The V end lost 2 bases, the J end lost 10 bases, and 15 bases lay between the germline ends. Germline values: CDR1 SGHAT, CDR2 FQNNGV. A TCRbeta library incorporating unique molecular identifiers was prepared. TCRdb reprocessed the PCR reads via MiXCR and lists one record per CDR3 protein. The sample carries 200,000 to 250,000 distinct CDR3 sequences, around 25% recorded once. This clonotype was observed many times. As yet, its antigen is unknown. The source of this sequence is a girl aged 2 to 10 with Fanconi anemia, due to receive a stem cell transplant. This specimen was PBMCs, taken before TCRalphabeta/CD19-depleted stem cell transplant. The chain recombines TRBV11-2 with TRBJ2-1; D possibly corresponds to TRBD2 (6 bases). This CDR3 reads CASSLQIAGWEQFF. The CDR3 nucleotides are TGTGCCAGCAGCTTACAGATTGCGGGGTGGGAGCAGTTCTTC.